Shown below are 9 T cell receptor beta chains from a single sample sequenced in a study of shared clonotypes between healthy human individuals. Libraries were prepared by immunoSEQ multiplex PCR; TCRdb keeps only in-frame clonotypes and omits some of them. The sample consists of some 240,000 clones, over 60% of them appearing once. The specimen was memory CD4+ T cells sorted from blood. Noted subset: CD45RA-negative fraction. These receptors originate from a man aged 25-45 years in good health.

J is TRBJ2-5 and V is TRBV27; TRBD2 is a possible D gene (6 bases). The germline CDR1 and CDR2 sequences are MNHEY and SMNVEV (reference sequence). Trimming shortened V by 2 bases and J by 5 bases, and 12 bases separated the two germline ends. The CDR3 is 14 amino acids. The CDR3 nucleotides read TGTGCCAGCAGTTTAAGTCGTCTAGCGGAGACCCAGTACTTC. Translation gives CASSLSRLAETQYF.

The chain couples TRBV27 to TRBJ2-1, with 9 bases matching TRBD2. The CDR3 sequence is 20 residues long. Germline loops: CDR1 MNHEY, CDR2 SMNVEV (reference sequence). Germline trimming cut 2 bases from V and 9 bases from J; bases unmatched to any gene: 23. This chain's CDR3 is CASSLKTDVGLAGRLFEQFF. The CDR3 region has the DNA TGTGCCAGCAGTTTAAAAACCGATGTAGGTCTAGCGGGACGGCTATTTGAGCAGTTCTTC.

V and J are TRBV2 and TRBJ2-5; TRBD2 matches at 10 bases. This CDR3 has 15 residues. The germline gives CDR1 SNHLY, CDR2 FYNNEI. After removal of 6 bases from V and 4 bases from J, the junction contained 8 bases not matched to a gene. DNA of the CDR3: TGTGCCAGCAGCTCAGCGGGAGGGTTCGGAGAGACCCAGTACTTC. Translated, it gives CASSSAGGFGETQYF. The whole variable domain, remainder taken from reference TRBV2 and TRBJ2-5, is EPEVTQTPSHQVTQMGQEVILRCVPISNHLYFYWYRQILGQKVEFLVSFYNNEISEKSEIFDDQFSVERPDGSNFTLKIRSTKLEDSAMYFCASSSAGGFGETQYFGPGTRLLVL.

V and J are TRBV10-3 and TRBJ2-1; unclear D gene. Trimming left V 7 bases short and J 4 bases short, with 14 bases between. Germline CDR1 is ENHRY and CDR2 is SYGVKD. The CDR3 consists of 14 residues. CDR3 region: CAIKTSEAYNEQFF. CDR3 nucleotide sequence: TGTGCCATCAAGACAAGTGAGGCGTACAATGAGCAGTTCTTC.

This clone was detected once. Here the CDR3 reads CASSIDRAYQPQHF. The CDR3 DNA follows: TGTGCCAGTAGTATAGATAGGGCATATCAGCCCCAGCATTTT. The rearrangement uses TRBV19 and TRBJ1-5; no reliable D call. V dropped 0 bases and J dropped 5 bases, with 8 bases sitting between them. CDR3 length: 14 residues. CDR1 is LNHDA and CDR2 is SQIVND in the germline V gene (reference sequence).

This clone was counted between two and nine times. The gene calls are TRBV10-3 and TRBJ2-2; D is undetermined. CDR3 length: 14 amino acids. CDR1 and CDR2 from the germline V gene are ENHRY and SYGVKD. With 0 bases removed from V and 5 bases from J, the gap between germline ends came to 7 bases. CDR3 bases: TGTGCCATCAGTGAGTCGCAGTCTACCGGGGAGCTGTTTTTT. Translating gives CAISESQSTGELFF.

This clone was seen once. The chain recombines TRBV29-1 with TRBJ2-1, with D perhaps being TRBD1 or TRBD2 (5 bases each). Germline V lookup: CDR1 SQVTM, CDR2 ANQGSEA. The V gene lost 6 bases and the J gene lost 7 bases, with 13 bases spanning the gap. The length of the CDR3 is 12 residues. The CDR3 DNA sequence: TGCAGCGTGCTACGTGGGGGTAATGAGCAGTTCTTC. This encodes CSVLRGGNEQFF.

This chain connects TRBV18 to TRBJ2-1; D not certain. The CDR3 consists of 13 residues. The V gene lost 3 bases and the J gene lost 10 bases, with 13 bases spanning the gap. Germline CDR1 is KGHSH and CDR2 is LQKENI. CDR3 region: CASSPASEDEQFF. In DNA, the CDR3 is TGTGCCAGCTCACCTGCGTCAGAGGACGAGCAGTTCTTC.

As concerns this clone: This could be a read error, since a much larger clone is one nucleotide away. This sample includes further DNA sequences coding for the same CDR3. The CDR3 nucleotides read TGTGCCAGCAGCCCAGGGGTTGCCTCCTACAATGAGCAATTCTTC. Translating gives CASSPGVASYNEQFF. The rearrangement links TRBV5-4 to TRBJ2-1; D perhaps matches TRBD1 (6 bases). From germline, CDR1 is SGHNT and CDR2 YYREEE (reference sequence). The CDR3 totals 15 residues.